The 23 T cell receptor beta chains given below trace back to one sample, sequenced in a study of cytomegalovirus exposure and HLA in healthy donors. The PCR contained 60 Vbeta and 13 Jbeta primers. The assay was immunoSEQ multiplex PCR, and TCRdb's table has in-frame clones only and misses some. The table shows more than 60,000 clones, with roughly 88% occurring only once. The sequencing sample was made of PBMCs. These receptor sequences come from a man aged 65 to 85 in good health and CMV-seropositive.

The table lists this clone with a few counts. V and J are TRBV7-6 and TRBJ1-3; D not certain. V dropped 8 bases and J dropped 1 base, with 6 bases sitting between them. The CDR3 sequence is 12 residues long. The germline V gene has CDR1 SGHVS and CDR2 FNYEAQ. CDR3 sequence reads: CASGGSGNTIYF. CDR3 coding DNA: TGTGCCAGCGGAGGGTCTGGAAACACCATATATTTT.

V is TRBV7-3 and J is TRBJ2-5; 7 bases map to TRBD1. CDR3 length equals 15 residues. Germline CDR1 reads SGHTA; CDR2 reads FQGTGA. V lost 5 bases and J lost 5; bases outside the gene matches: 11. CDR3 nucleotide sequence: TGTGCCAGCAGCCCTAGGACAGGACAAAAGGAGACCCAGTACTTC. This encodes CASSPRTGQKETQYF.

The chain combines TRBV4-3 with TRBJ2-6; D is possibly TRBD1 (6 bases). Germline V gene sequence: CDR1 LGHNA, CDR2 YSLEER. CDR3 length equals 20 residues. V shed 0 bases and J shed 0 bases, with 18 bases lying between them. CDR3 sequence: CASSQEAVYRDGSGANVLTF. For the CDR3, the DNA is TGCGCCAGCAGCCAAGAGGCCGTGTACAGGGACGGCTCTGGGGCCAACGTCCTGACTTTC.

This clone was found once. V usage is TRBV14 and J usage is TRBJ2-7; 7 nucleotides align to TRBD1. From germline, CDR1 is SGHDN and CDR2 FVKESK. This CDR3 spans 14 amino acids. Losses at the gene ends were 4 bases for V and 5 bases for J; bases not matched to a gene: 8. CDR3 protein: CASSRDRVFNEQYF. The DNA for the CDR3 is TGTGCCAGCAGCCGCGACAGGGTCTTCAACGAGCAGTACTTC.

This clone occurred once. This sequence joins TRBV6-1 and TRBJ2-7, with 10 bases aligning to TRBD1. J gave up 2 bases and V 3 bases, and 4 bases lay outside the gene matches. This CDR3 is 15 amino acids long. Germline V lookup: CDR1 MNHNS, CDR2 SASEGT. This CDR3 reads CASSDLGTGAYEQYF. The CDR3 DNA sequence: TGTGCCAGCAGTGATCTGGGGACAGGGGCCTACGAGCAGTACTTC.

This chain joins TRBV29-1 and TRBJ2-3, with TRBD2 identical over 9 bases. Trimming took 4 bases from V and 3 from J; bases not matched to a gene: 5. The CDR3 is 14 amino acids. Germline CDR1 reads SQVTM; CDR2 reads ANQGSEA. As DNA, the CDR3 is TGCAGCGTTGTACTAGCGGGTATAACAGATACGCAGTATTTT. Its translation is CSVVLAGITDTQYF.

V usage is TRBV7-9 and J usage is TRBJ2-1; TRBD1 matches at 7 bases. With V trimmed by 5 bases and J by 9 bases, 10 bases remained unmatched. Germline V gene sequence: CDR1 SEHNR, CDR2 FQNEAQ (reference sequence). The CDR3 has 14 residues. CDR3 nucleotides: TGTGCCAGCAGCCTGGGACAGAGGGGGATTGAGCAGTTCTTC. It specifies CASSLGQRGIEQFF.

This rearrangement joins TRBV10-2 to TRBJ2-2; TRBD2 matches 9 bases. With V trimmed by 8 bases and J by 2 bases, 6 bases remained unmatched. The CDR3 is 15 amino acids. The V gene's germline CDR1 is WSHSY and CDR2 SAAADI. The CDR3 sequence is CASRPGLANTGELFF. The CDR3 bases are TGCGCCAGCCGCCCGGGACTAGCAAACACCGGGGAGCTGTTTTTT.

The chain recombines TRBV28 with TRBJ2-5; tentative D call: TRBD2 (5 bases). The V end lost 3 bases, the J end lost 5 bases, and 13 bases lay between the germline ends. Germline V lookup: CDR1 MDHEN, CDR2 SYDVKM. The CDR3 contains 14 residues. CDR3 nucleotide sequence: TGTGCCAGCAGTTTCCATAGCGCCCCGGAGACCCAGTACTTC. Translating gives CASSFHSAPETQYF.

The chain has TRBV5-4 and TRBJ2-1; TRBD2 aligns across 8 bases. This CDR3 has 16 amino acids. Germline loops: CDR1 SGHNT, CDR2 YYREEE (reference sequence). V lost 0 bases to trimming and J lost 4 bases; unmatched junction nucleotides: 6. CDR3: CASSLVGLAGYNEQFF. CDR3 nucleotide sequence: TGTGCCAGCAGCTTGGTTGGGCTAGCGGGTTACAATGAGCAGTTCTTC.

This chain links TRBV7-6 with TRBJ1-2, with TRBD1 matching 11 bases. The germline V gene has CDR1 SGHVS and CDR2 FNYEAQ. The CDR3 runs 15 residues. Germline trimming cut 2 bases from V and 6 bases from J; bases unmatched to any gene: 5. The CDR3 region is CASSLTDRGLDGYTF. The DNA for the CDR3 is TGTGCCAGCAGCTTAACGGACAGGGGGCTTGATGGCTACACCTTC.

Of note for this clone: Its ends do not fully match the called genes, so a read error is possible. This rearrangement joins TRBV5-6 to TRBJ1-1; D unclear. The CDR3 contains 14 residues. Germline V gives CDR1 SGHDT, CDR2 YYEEEE. CDR3 sequence (DNA): TGTGCCAGCAGCTTGGCGACCGTTCAGCTGCGGTTTGATTTT. This sequence encodes CASSLATVQLRFDF.

This CDR3 reads CSGLEKETQYF. The CDR3 DNA sequence: TGCAGCGGACTAGAAAAAGAGACCCAGTACTTC. The chain combines TRBV29-1 with TRBJ2-5; a weak D match, TRBD2 (6 bases). The V gene lost 7 bases and the J gene lost 3 bases, with 9 bases spanning the gap. This CDR3 has 11 residues. Germline V gene sequence: CDR1 SQVTM, CDR2 ANQGSEA.

The chain employs TRBV2 and TRBJ1-1; D call uncertain. Germline loops: CDR1 SNHLY, CDR2 FYNNEI. V lost 7 bases to trimming and J lost 1 base, with 16 bases between them. This CDR3 has 15 residues. Here the CDR3 reads CASTTTAGQNTEAFF. CDR3 coding DNA: TGTGCCAGCACTACGACGGCGGGCCAGAACACTGAAGCTTTCTTT. The variable domain in full, completed from reference TRBV2 and TRBJ1-1, reads EPEVTQTPSHQVTQMGQEVILRCVPISNHLYFYWYRQILGQKVEFLVSFYNNEISEKSEIFDDQFSVERPDGSNFTLKIRSTKLEDSAMYFCASTTTAGQNTEAFFGQGTRLTVV.

The rearrangement joins TRBV4-1 to TRBJ2-1; a weak D match, TRBD2 (5 bases). CDR3 length equals 11 residues. Between the trimmed V and J ends, which lost 3 bases and 9 bases, there was a span of 6 bases. Germline V gene data show CDR1 as MGHRA and CDR2 as YSYEKL. CDR3 region: CASSHGGEQFF. In DNA form, the CDR3 reads TGCGCCAGCAGCCATGGAGGTGAGCAGTTCTTC.

The V and J genes are TRBV5-1 and TRBJ2-5, with 11 positions matching TRBD2. The CDR3 extends over 15 amino acids. V trimming: 4 bases; J trimming: 4 bases; junction bases outside the gene matches: 6. Looked up from germline, CDR1 is SGHRS and CDR2 is YFSETQ. The CDR3 protein is CASSTGLAVTETQYF. Written as DNA, the CDR3 is TGCGCCAGCAGCACGGGACTAGCGGTGACAGAGACCCAGTACTTC.

The rearrangement joins TRBV7-2 to TRBJ2-1, with 14 bases lining up with TRBD2. This CDR3 contains 17 residues. Germline V gene sequence: CDR1 SGHTA, CDR2 FQGNSA. Trimming removed 4 bases from V and 1 base from J; junction bases left unmatched: 3. CDR3 nucleotide sequence: TGTGCCAGCAGCTCCAGGACTAGCGGGGGGTCCTACAATGAGCAGTTCTTC. The encoded protein is CASSSRTSGGSYNEQFF.

As regards this clone: Other DNA sequences in the same sample also yield this CDR3. V usage is TRBV5-1 and J usage is TRBJ2-1; TRBD2 aligns across 12 bases. The CDR3 loop spans 14 amino acids. The germline V gene encodes CDR1 SGHRS and CDR2 YFSETQ. Unmatched junction bases numbered 2, after V lost 0 bases and J lost 10 bases. The CDR3 coding sequence is TGCGCCAGCAGCTTGGATGGACTAGCGGGAGAGCAGTTCTTC. Translation gives CASSLDGLAGEQFF.

J is TRBJ2-1 and V is TRBV27; TRBD1 agrees at 7 bases. The CDR3 has 14 amino acids. With 6 bases clipped from V and 7 bases from J, the junction kept 9 bases outside the gene matches. Germline V lookup: CDR1 MNHEY, CDR2 SMNVEV (reference sequence). For the CDR3, the DNA is TGTGCCAGCAGCTACAGGGGTCCCACGAATGAGCAGTTCTTC. Translation gives CASSYRGPTNEQFF.

The chain combines TRBV15 with TRBJ2-7, with TRBD2 identical over 13 bases. The CDR3 is 19 residues long. Trimming at V came to 0 bases and at J to 0 bases, leaving 8 bases not matched to a gene. Looked up from germline, CDR1 is LNHNV and CDR2 is YYDKDF (reference sequence). This CDR3 reads CATSRDRTSGGALSYEQYF. Here the CDR3 DNA reads TGTGCCACCAGCAGAGATCGAACTAGCGGGGGGGCCCTCTCCTACGAGCAGTACTTC. The full variable domain, its missing parts supplied by reference TRBV15 and TRBJ2-7, is DAMVIQNPRYQVTQFGKPVTLSCSQTLNHNVMYWYQQKSSQAPKLLFHYYDKDFNNEADTPDNFQSRRPNTSFCFLDIRSPGLGDTAMYLCATSRDRTSGGALSYEQYFGPGTRLTVT.

The chain is built from TRBV6-1 and TRBJ1-2, with TRBD1 matching 7 bases. The CDR3 length is 14 residues. J lost 2 bases, V lost 7 bases, and 7 bases had no gene match. Germline-derived CDR1 and CDR2 are MNHNS and SASEGT. The CDR3: CASTQGTANYGYTF. CDR3 nucleotide sequence: TGTGCCAGCACCCAGGGGACAGCAAACTATGGCTACACCTTC.

The gene calls are TRBV30 and TRBJ2-3; TRBD2 is a possible D gene (6 bases). Germline V lookup: CDR1 GTSNPN, CDR2 SVGIG (reference sequence). The V end was cut by 2 bases, the J end by 6 bases, with 6 bases between. The CDR3 has 11 amino acids. The chain's CDR3 is CAWSRGDTQYF. CDR3 nucleotide sequence: TGTGCCTGGAGTCGGGGGGATACGCAGTATTTT.

The CDR3 coding sequence is TGTGCCAGCAGCTGGGTAGACAGCAGCCATGGCTACACCTTC. Translated: CASSWVDSSHGYTF. The V gene is TRBV7-8, the J gene TRBJ1-2; tentative D call: TRBD1 (5 bases). Germline V gives CDR1 SGHVS, CDR2 FQNEAQ. The CDR3 is 14 residues long. V lost 4 bases and J lost 6, with 15 bases in between.